These 7 T cell receptor beta chains were all obtained from the same sample, sequenced in a study of cytomegalovirus exposure and HLA in healthy donors. The PCR was carried out with 60 Vbeta primers and 13 Jbeta primers. This table comes from immunoSEQ multiplex PCR, and its TCRdb copy is limited to in-frame clones, with some not included. The data hold about 250,000 clones, with under 80% observed a single time. The sequenced sample was PBMCs. The receptors come from a female donor in good health and CMV-seronegative.

The chain is built from TRBV5-4 and TRBJ2-7; no definite D call. Trimming took off 4 bases at V and 3 bases at J, with 5 bases between the two ends. This CDR3 is 11 amino acids long. The germline gives CDR1 SGHNT, CDR2 YYREEE (reference sequence). The CDR3 sequence is CASSRNYEQYF. The CDR3 DNA reads as TGTGCCAGCAGCCGTAACTACGAGCAGTACTTC. The full variable domain, with the rest looked up from reference TRBV5-4 and TRBJ2-7, is ETGVTQSPTHLIKTRGQQVTLRCSSQSGHNTVSWYQQALGQGPQFIFQYYREEENGRGNFPPRFSGLQFPNYSSELNVNALELDDSALYLCASSRNYEQYFGPGTRLTVT.

The chain joins TRBV28 to TRBJ2-7; 9 nucleotides line up with TRBD1. CDR1 is MDHEN, CDR2 SYDVKM, per germline. The CDR3 runs 17 residues. V dropped 2 bases and J dropped 1; count of bases not matched to a gene: 9. The CDR3 spells CASSLALDRGRSYEQYF. The CDR3, as DNA: TGTGCCAGCAGTTTAGCGTTGGACAGGGGACGATCCTACGAGCAGTACTTC.

Worth noting for this clone: Other DNA sequences in the same sample also yield this CDR3. The chain uses TRBV5-1 and TRBJ1-2; D uncertain. The V end was cut by 0 bases, the J end by 5 bases, with 8 bases between. This CDR3 spans 13 amino acids. Germline-derived CDR1 and CDR2 are SGHRS and YFSETQ. The chain's CDR3 is CASSLDGEYGYTF. The CDR3 DNA sequence: TGCGCCAGCAGCTTGGACGGAGAATATGGCTACACCTTC. Full variable domain (missing parts from reference TRBV5-1 and TRBJ1-2): KAGVTQTPRYLIKTRGQQVTLSCSPISGHRSVSWYQQTPGQGLQFLFEYFSETQRNKGNFPGRFSGRQFSNSRSEMNVSTLELGDSALYLCASSLDGEYGYTFGSGTRLTVV.

This chain uses TRBV7-7 with TRBJ2-5, with TRBD1 as a possible D gene (6 bases). Between the trimmed V and J ends, which lost 1 base and 5 bases, there was a span of 14 bases. Germline V gene sequence: CDR1 SSHAT, CDR2 FNYEAQ (reference sequence). The CDR3 length is 15 residues. CDR3 sequence reads: CASSLGTEPWETQYF. The DNA of the CDR3 is TGTGCCAGCAGCTTAGGGACAGAGCCATGGGAGACCCAGTACTTC. Supplemented by reference TRBV7-7 and TRBJ2-5, the full variable domain reads GAGVSQSPRYKVTKRGQDVTLRCDPISSHATLYWYQQALGQGPEFLTYFNYEAQPDKSGLPSDRFSAERPEGSISTLTIQRTEQRDSAMYRCASSLGTEPWETQYFGPGTRLLVL.

The chain links TRBV4-1 to TRBJ1-2, with D possibly matching TRBD1 (5 bases). This CDR3 has 15 residues. Germline values: CDR1 MGHRA, CDR2 YSYEKL. With 3 bases removed from V and 7 bases from J, the gap between germline ends came to 18 bases. The CDR3 DNA reads as TGCGCCAGCAGCCAGCCCACCACAGGCACTGGTGGCTACACCTTC. Protein: CASSQPTTGTGGYTF.

J is TRBJ2-3 and V is TRBV11-2, with 7 bases that match TRBD1. The CDR3 is 15 amino acids. V trimming: 5 bases; J trimming: 3 bases; junction bases outside the gene matches: 8. Germline CDR1 reads SGHAT; CDR2 reads FQNNGV. The DNA of the CDR3 is TGTGCCAGCAGCCCCCGGGGACAGTATACAGATACGCAGTATTTT. Translation gives CASSPRGQYTDTQYF.

The rearrangement joins TRBV4-1 to TRBJ2-1; 7 nucleotides match TRBD2. Per the germline V gene, CDR1 is MGHRA and CDR2 is YSYEKL. With 4 bases clipped from V and 3 bases from J, the junction kept 3 bases outside the gene matches. The CDR3 length is 14 residues. The DNA of the CDR3 is TGCGCCAGCAGCCGGGAGGGCCACTACAATGAGCAGTTCTTC. Encoded protein: CASSREGHYNEQFF.